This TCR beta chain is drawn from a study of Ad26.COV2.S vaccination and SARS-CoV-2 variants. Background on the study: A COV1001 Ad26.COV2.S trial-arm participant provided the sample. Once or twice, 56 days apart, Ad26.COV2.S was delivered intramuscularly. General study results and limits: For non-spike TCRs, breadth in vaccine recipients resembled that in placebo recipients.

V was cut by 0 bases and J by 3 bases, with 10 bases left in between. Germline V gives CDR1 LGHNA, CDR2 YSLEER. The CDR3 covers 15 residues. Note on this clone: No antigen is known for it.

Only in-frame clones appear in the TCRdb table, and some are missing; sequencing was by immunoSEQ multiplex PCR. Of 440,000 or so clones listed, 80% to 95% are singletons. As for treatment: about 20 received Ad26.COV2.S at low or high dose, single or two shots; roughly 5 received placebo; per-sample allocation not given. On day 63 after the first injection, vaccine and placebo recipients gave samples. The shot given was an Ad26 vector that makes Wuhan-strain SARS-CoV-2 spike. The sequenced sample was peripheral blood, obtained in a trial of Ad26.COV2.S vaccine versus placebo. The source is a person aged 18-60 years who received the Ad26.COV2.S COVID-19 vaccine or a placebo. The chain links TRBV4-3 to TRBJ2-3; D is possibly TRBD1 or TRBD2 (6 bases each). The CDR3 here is CASSQEGGMTDTQYF. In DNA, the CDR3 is TGCGCCAGCAGCCAAGAAGGGGGGATGACAGATACGCAGTATTTT.